This T cell receptor beta chain is from a study of monozygotic twins with inflammatory bowel disease. The V gene's germline CDR1 is MNHEY and CDR2 SMNVEV (reference sequence). The CDR3 consists of 12 residues. TCRdb re-analyzed the 5' RACE reads; it lists each CDR3 protein once, without DNA. The sample has around 450,000 distinct CDR3 sequences. Input material: blood. The sequence was obtained from a human donor with ulcerative colitis or Crohn's disease, or a healthy co-twin of an affected twin (not recorded which). The V gene is TRBV27, the J gene TRBJ2-7. This chain's CDR3 is CASSFLGYEQYF.